The clone carrying this T cell receptor beta chain was detected only a few times. This sample is drawn from a study of blood T cell repertoires in COVID-19. The overall study: COVID-19 samples, acute and convalescent, were from the United States, Italy and Spain.

Produced via immunoSEQ multiplex PCR; TCRdb's table is partial and in-frame only. The table lists just over 90,000 clones, around 80% of them singletons, with about 6.5% in the top ten. There are 14 residues in the CDR3. Germline V gene lookup returns CDR1 SGHTA and CDR2 FQGNSA. The J segment lost 4 bases and the V segment lost 2 bases, leaving 4 bases of the junction unmatched. The clonotype was recovered from an older man with acute or convalescent COVID-19. The V and J genes are TRBV7-2 and TRBJ1-1; 7 nucleotides agree with TRBD1. The sequencing input was peripheral blood. This CDR3 is CASSLWAGGTEAFF. CDR3 DNA sequence: TGTGCCAGCAGCTTATGGGCAGGGGGCACTGAAGCTTTCTTT.